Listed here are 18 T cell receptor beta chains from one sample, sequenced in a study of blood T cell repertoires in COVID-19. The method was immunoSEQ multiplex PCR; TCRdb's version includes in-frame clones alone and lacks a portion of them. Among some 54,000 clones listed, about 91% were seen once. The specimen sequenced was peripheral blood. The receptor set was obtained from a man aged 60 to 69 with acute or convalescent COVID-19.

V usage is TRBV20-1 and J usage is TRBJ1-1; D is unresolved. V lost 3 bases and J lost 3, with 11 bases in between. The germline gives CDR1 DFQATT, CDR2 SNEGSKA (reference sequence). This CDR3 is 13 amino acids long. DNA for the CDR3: TGCAGTGCTAGTCGGCAGCGGGACACTGAAGCTTTCTTT. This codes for CSASRQRDTEAFF.

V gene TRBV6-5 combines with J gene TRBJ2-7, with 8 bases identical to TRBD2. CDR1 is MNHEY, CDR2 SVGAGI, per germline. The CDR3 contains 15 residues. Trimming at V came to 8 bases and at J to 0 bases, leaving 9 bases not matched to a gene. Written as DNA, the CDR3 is TGTGCCAGCGGGGCGGGAGGAACAAGCTCCTACGAGCAGTACTTC. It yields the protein CASGAGGTSSYEQYF.

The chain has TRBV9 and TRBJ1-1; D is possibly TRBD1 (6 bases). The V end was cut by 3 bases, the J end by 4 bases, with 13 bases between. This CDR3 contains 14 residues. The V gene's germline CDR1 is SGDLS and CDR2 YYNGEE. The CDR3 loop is CASSGPGGPTEAFF. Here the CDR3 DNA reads TGTGCCAGCAGCGGACCCGGGGGGCCCACTGAAGCTTTCTTT.

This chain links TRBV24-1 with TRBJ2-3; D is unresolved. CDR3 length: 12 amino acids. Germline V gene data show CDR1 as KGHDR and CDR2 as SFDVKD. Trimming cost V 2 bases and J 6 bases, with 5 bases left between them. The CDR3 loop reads CATSDYGDTQYF. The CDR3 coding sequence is TGTGCCACCAGTGATTACGGGGATACGCAGTATTTT.

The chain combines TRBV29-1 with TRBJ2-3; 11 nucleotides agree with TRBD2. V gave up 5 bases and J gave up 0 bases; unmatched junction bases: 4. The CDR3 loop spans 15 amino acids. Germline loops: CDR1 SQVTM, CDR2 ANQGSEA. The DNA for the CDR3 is TGCAGCGTTACGACTAGCGGGGTTAGCACAGATACGCAGTATTTT. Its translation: CSVTTSGVSTDTQYF.

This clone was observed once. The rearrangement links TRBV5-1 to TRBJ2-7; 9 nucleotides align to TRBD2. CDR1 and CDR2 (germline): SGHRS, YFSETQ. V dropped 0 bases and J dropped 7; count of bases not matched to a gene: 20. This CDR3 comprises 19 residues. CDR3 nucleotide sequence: TGCGCCAGCAGCTTGGGAGGACTAGCGCCAACCAGGGGGGCCTTGGAGCAGTACTTC. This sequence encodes CASSLGGLAPTRGALEQYF. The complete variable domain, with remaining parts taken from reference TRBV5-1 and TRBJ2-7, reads KAGVTQTPRYLIKTRGQQVTLSCSPISGHRSVSWYQQTPGQGLQFLFEYFSETQRNKGNFPGRFSGRQFSNSRSEMNVSTLELGDSALYLCASSLGGLAPTRGALEQYFGPGTRLTVT.

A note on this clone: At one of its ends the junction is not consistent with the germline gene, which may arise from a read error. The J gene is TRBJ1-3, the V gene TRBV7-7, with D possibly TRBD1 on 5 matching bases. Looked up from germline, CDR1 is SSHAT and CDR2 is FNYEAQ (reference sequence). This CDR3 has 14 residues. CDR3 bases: TGTGCTAGCAGCCCTACGCGGGGGGGAAACACCATATATTTT. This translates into CASSPTRGGNTIYF.

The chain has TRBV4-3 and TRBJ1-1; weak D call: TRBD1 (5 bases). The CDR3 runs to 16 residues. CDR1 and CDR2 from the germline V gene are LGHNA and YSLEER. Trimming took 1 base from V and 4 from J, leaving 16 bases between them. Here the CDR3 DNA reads TGCGCCAGCAGCCAAGCGGGAGCCATGGGGGGCACTGAAGCTTTCTTT. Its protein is CASSQAGAMGGTEAFF.

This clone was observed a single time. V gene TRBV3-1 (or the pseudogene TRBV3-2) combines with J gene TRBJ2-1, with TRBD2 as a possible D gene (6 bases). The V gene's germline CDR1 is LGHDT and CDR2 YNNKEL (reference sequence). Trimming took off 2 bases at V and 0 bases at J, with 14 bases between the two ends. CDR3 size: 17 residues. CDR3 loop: CASSQPWGLHSYNEQFF. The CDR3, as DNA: TGTGCCAGCAGCCAACCCTGGGGACTGCACTCCTACAATGAGCAGTTCTTC.

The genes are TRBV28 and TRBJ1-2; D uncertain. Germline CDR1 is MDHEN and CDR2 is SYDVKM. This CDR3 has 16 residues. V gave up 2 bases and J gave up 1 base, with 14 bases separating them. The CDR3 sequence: CASSLVNSKINYGYTF. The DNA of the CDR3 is TGTGCCAGCAGTTTAGTAAACAGCAAAATTAACTATGGCTACACCTTC.

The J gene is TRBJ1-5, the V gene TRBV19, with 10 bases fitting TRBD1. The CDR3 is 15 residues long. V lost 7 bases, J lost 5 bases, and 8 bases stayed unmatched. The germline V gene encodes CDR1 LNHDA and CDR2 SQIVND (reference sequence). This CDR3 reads CASTLGGQGDQPQHF. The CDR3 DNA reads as TGTGCCAGTACTTTGGGAGGACAGGGGGATCAGCCCCAGCATTTT.

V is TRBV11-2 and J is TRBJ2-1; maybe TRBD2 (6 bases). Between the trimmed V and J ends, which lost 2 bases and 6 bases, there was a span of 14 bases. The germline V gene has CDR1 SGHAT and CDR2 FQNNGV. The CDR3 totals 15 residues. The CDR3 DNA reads TGTGCCAGCAGCTTACGGCCGGGAGATATCAATGAGCAGTTCTTC. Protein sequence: CASSLRPGDINEQFF. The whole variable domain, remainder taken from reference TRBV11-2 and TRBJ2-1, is EAGVAQSPRYKIIEKRQSVAFWCNPISGHATLYWYQQILGQGPKLLIQFQNNGVVDDSQLPKDRFSAERLKGVDSTLKIQPAKLEDSAVYLCASSLRPGDINEQFFGPGTRLTVL.

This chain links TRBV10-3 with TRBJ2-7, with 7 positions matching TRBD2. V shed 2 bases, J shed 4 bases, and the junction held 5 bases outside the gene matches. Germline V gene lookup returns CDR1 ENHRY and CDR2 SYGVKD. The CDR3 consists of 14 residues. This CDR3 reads CAISEGDYEYEQYF. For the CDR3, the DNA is TGTGCCATCAGTGAGGGGGACTACGAGTACGAGCAGTACTTC.

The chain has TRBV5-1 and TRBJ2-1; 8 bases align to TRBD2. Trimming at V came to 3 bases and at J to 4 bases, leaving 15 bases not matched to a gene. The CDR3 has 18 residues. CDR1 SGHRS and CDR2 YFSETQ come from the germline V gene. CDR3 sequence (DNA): TGCGCCAGCAGCTCGGGCCTATTGAGGACTAGCAGATACAATGAGCAGTTCTTC. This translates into CASSSGLLRTSRYNEQFF.

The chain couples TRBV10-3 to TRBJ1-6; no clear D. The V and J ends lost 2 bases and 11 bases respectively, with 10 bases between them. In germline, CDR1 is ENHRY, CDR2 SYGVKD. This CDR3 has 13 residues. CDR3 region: CAISEGWEAPLHF. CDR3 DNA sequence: TGTGCCATCAGTGAGGGATGGGAGGCACCCCTCCACTTT.

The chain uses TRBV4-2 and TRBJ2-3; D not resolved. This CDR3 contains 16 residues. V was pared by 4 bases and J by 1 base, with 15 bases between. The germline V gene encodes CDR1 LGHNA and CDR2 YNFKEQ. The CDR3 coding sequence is TGTGCCAGCAGCCCCCAAGGAGATGTTGGCACAGATACGCAGTATTTT. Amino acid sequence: CASSPQGDVGTDTQYF.

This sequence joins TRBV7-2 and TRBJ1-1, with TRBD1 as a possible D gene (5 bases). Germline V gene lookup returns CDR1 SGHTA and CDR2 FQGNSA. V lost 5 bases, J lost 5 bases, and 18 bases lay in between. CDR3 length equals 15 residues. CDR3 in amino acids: CASSPDPARGTEAFF. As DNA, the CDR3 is TGTGCCAGCAGCCCCGATCCAGCCCGGGGGACTGAAGCTTTCTTT. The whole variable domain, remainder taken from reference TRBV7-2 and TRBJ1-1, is GAGVSQSPSNKVTEKGKDVELRCDPISGHTALYWYRQSLGQGLEFLIYFQGNSAPDKSGLPSDRFSAERTGGSVSTLTIQRTQQEDSAVYLCASSPDPARGTEAFFGQGTRLTVV.

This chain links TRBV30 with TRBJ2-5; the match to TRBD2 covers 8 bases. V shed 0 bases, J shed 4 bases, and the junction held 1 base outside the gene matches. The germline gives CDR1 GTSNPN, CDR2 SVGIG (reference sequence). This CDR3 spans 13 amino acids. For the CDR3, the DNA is TGTGCCTGGAGTGTACGGGGGGGAGAGACCCAGTACTTC. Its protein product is CAWSVRGGETQYF.